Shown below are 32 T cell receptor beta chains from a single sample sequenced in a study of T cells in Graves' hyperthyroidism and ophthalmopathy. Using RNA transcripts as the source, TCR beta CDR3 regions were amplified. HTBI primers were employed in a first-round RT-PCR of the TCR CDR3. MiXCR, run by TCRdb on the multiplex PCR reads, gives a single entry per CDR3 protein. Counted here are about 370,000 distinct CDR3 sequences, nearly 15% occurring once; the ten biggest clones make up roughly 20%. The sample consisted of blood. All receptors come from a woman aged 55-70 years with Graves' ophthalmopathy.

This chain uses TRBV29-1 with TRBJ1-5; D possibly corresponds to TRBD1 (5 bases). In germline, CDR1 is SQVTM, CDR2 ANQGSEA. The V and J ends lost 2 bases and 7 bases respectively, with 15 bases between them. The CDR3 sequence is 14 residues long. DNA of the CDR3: TGCAGCGTTGAATATCAAGGGGTACCACAGCCCCAGCATTTT. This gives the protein CSVEYQGVPQPQHF.

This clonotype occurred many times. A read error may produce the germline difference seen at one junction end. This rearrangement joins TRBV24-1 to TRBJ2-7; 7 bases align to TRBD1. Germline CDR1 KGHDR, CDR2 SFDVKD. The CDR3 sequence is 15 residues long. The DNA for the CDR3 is TGTGCCACCAGTGACCCCGGGACAGCCTCCCACGAGCAGTACTTC. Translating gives CATSDPGTASHEQYF.

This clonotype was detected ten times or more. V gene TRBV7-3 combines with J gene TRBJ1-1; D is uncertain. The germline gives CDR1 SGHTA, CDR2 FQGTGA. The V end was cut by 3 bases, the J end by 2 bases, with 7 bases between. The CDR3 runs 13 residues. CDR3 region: CASSLARNTEAFF. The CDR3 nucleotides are TGTGCCAGCAGCTTGGCGCGTAACACTGAAGCTTTCTTT.

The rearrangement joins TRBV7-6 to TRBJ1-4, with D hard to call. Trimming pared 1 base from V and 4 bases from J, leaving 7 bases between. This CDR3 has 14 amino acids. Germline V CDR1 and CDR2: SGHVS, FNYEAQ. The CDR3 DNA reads TGTGCCAGCAGCTTAGGAACACTTAATGAAAAACTGTTTTTT. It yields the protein CASSLGTLNEKLFF. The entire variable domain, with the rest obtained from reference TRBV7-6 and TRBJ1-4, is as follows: GAGVSQSPRYKVTKRGQDVALRCDPISGHVSLYWYRQALGQGPEFLTYFNYEAQQDKSGLPNDRFSAERPEGSISTLTIQRTEQRDSAMYRCASSLGTLNEKLFFGSGTQLSVL.

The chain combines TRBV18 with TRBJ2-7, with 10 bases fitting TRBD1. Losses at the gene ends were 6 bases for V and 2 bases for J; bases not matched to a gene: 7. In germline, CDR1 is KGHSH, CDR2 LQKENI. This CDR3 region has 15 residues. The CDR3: CASSPGQGEAYEQYF. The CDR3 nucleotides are TGTGCCAGCTCGCCCGGACAGGGGGAGGCCTACGAGCAGTACTTC.

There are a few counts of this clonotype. DNA of the CDR3: TGTGCCATCAGTGAGGGAGCGGGAGGGCCAGGTGAGCAGTTCTTC. Translating gives CAISEGAGGPGEQFF. This sequence joins TRBV10-3 and TRBJ2-1, with TRBD2 matching 10 bases. Germline CDR1 ENHRY, CDR2 SYGVKD. After removal of 2 bases from V and 9 bases from J, the junction contained 7 bases not matched to a gene. The CDR3 extends over 15 amino acids.

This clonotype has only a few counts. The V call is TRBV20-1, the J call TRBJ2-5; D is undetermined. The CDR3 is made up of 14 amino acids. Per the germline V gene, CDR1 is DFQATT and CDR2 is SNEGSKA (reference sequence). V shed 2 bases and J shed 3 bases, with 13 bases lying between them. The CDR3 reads CSARPGPTEETQYF. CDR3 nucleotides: TGCAGTGCTAGACCCGGGCCAACTGAAGAGACCCAGTACTTC.

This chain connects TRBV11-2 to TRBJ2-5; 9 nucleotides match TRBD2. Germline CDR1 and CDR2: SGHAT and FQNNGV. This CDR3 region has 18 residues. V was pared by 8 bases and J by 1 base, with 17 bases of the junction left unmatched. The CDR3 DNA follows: TGTGCCAGCCAGCCTAGCGGGAACACCGGGACGGCCCAAGAGACCCAGTACTTC. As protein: CASQPSGNTGTAQETQYF.

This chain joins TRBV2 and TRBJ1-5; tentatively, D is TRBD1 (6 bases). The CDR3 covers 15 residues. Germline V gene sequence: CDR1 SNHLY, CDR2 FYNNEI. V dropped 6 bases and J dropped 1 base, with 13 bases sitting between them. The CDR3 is CASSSQGLSNQPQHF. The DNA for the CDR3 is TGTGCCAGCAGCTCCCAGGGGTTGAGCAATCAGCCCCAGCATTTT.

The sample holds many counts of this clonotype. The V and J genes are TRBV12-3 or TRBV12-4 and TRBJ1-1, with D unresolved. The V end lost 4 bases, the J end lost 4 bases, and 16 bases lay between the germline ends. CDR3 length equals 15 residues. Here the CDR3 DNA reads TGTGCCAGCAGTTCTAGGAGGGTAGGCGGCACTGAAGCTTTCTTT. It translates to CASSSRRVGGTEAFF.

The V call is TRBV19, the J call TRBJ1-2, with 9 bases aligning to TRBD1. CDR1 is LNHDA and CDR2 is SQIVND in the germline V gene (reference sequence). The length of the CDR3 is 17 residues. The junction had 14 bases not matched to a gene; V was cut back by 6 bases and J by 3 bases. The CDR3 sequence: CASSDPGQGGKHYGYTF. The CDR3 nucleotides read TGTGCCAGTAGCGACCCGGGACAGGGAGGGAAACACTATGGCTACACCTTC.

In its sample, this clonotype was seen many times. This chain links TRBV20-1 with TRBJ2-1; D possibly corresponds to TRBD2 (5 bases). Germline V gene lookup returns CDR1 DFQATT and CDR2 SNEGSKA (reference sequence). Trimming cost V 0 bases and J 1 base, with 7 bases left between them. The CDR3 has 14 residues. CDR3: CSARDAGSYNEQFF. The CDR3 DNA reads TGCAGTGCTAGAGATGCGGGTTCCTACAATGAGCAGTTCTTC.

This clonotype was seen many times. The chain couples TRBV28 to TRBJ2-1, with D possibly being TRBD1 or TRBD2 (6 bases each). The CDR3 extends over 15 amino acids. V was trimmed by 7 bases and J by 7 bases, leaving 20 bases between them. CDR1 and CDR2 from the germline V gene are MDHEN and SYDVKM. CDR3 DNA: TGTGCCAGCACCAACTCCGGGGGCGGGAAGAATGAGCAGTTCTTC. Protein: CASTNSGGGKNEQFF.

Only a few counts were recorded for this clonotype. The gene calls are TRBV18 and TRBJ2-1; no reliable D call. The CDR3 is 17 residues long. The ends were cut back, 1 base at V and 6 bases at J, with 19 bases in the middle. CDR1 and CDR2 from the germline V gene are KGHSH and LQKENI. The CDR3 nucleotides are TGTGCCAGCTCACCACGTAATCGGCGAGTTGACGGCAATGAGCAGTTCTTC. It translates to CASSPRNRRVDGNEQFF.

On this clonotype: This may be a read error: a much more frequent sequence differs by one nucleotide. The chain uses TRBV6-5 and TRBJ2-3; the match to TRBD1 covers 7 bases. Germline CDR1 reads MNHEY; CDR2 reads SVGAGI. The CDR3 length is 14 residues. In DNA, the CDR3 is TGTGCCAGTCACCGGGACAGAGCCACAGATACGCGGTATTTT. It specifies CASHRDRATDTRYF.

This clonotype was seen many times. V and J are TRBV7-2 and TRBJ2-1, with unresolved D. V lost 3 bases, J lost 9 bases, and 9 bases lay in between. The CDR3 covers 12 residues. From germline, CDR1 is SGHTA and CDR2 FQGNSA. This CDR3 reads CASSFPGGEQFF. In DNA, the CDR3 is TGTGCCAGCAGCTTTCCGGGTGGTGAGCAGTTCTTC.

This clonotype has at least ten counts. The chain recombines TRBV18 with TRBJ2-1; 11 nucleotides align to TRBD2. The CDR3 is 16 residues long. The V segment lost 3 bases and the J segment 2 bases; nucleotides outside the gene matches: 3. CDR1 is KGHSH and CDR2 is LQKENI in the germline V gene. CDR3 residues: CASSPGTSGTYNEQFF. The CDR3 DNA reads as TGTGCCAGCTCACCGGGGACTAGCGGTACCTACAATGAGCAGTTCTTC.

The DNA for the CDR3 is TGTGCCAGCAGCAGGGGACCTTTCTACGAGCAGTACTTC. Translation: CASSRGPFYEQYF. The chain uses TRBV3-1 and TRBJ2-7; D tentatively reads TRBD1 or TRBD2 (5 bases each). V lost 5 bases to trimming and J lost 3 bases, with 11 bases between them. The CDR3 loop spans 13 amino acids. Per the germline V gene, CDR1 is LGHDT and CDR2 is YNNKEL (reference sequence).

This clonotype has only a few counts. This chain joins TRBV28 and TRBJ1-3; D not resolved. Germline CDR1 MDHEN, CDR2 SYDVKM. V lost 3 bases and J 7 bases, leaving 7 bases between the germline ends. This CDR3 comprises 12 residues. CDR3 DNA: TGTGCCAGCAGTTTTGTGGGGAACACCATATATTTT. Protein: CASSFVGNTIYF.

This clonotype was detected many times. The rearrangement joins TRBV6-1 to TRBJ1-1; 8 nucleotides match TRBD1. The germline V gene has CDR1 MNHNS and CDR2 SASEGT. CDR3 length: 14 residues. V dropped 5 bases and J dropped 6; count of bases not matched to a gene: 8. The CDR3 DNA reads TGTGCCAGCAGTCTTTCAGGGGGCCTCGCTGAAGCTTTCTTT. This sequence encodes CASSLSGGLAEAFF.

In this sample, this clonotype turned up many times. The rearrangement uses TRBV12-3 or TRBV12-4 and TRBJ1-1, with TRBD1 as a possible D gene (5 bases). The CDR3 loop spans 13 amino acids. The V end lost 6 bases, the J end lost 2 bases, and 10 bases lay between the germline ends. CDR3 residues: CASRAGLNTEAFF. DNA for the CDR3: TGTGCCAGCAGAGCAGGGCTTAACACTGAAGCTTTCTTT.

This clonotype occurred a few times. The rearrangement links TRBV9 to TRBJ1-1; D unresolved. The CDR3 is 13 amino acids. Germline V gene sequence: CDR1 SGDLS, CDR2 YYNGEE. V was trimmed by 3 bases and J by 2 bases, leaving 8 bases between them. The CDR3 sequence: CASSAPSNTEAFF. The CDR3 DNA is TGTGCCAGCAGCGCCCCCAGTAACACTGAAGCTTTCTTT. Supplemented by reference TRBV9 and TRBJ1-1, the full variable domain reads DSGVTQTPKHLITATGQRVTLRCSPRSGDLSVYWYQQSLDQGLQFLIQYYNGEERAKGNILERFSAQQFPDLHSELNLSSLELGDSALYFCASSAPSNTEAFFGQGTRLTVV.

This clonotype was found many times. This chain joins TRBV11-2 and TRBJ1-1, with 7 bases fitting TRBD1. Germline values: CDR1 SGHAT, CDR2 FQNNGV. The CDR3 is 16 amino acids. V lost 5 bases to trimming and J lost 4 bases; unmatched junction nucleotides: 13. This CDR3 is CASSAGVGAGGTEAFF. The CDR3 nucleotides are TGTGCCAGCAGCGCAGGGGTGGGGGCAGGGGGCACTGAAGCTTTCTTT.

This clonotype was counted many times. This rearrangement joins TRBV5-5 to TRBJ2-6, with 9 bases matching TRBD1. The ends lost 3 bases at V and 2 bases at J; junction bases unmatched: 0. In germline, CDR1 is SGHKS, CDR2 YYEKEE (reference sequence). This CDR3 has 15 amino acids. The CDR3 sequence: CASSWTGAGANVLTF. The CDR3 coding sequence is TGTGCCAGCAGCTGGACAGGGGCTGGGGCCAACGTCCTGACTTTC.

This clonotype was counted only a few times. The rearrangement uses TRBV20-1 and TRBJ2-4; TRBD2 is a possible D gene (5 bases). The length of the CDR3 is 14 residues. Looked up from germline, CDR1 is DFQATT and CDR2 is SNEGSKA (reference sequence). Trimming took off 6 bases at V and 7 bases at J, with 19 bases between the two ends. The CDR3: CSADTRQEVNIQYF. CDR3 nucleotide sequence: TGCAGTGCCGATACTCGGCAGGAGGTTAACATTCAGTACTTC.

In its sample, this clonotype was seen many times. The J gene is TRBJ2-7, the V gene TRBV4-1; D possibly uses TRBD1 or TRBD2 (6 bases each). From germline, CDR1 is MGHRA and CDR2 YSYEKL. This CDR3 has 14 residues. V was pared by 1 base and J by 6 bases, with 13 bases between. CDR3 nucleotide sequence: TGCGCCAGCAGCCAAGCCGGGGGCGGTGCCGAGCAGTACTTC. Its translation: CASSQAGGGAEQYF.

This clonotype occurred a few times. As DNA, the CDR3 is TGTGCCACCAGCAGAGAGATGGGGGGAGGATATGAGCAGTTCTTC. Amino acids: CATSREMGGGYEQFF. The V gene is TRBV15, the J gene TRBJ2-1, with D possibly TRBD2 on 6 matching bases. CDR1 LNHNV and CDR2 YYDKDF come from the germline V gene (reference sequence). The V end lost 0 bases, the J end lost 8 bases, and 14 bases lay between the germline ends. The CDR3 is 15 residues long. Full variable domain (outside the CDR3, taken from reference TRBV15 and TRBJ2-1): DAMVIQNPRYQVTQFGKPVTLSCSQTLNHNVMYWYQQKSSQAPKLLFHYYDKDFNNEADTPDNFQSRRPNTSFCFLDIRSPGLGDTAMYLCATSREMGGGYEQFFGPGTRLTVL.

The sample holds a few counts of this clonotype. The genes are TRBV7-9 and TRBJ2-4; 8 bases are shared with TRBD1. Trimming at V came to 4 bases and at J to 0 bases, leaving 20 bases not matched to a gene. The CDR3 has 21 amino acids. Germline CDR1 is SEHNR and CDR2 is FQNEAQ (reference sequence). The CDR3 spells CASSSHSNNGTGGRAKNIQYF. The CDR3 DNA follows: TGTGCCAGCAGCTCGCACTCGAACAACGGGACAGGAGGGAGAGCCAAAAACATTCAGTACTTC.

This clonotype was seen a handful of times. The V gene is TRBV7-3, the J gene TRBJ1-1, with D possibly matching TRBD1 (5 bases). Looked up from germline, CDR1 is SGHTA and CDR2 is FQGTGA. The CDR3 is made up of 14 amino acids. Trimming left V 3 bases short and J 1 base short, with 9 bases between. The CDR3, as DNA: TGTGCCAGCAGCTTCACAGGATCGAACACTGAAGCTTTCTTT. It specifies CASSFTGSNTEAFF.

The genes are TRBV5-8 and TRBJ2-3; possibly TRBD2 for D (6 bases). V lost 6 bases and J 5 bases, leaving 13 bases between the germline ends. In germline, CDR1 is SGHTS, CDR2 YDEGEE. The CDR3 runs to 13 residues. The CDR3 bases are TGTGCCAGCACTAGACTAGATGGAGATACGCAGTATTTT. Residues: CASTRLDGDTQYF. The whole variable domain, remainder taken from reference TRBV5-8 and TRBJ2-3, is EAGVTQSPTHLIKTRGQQATLRCSPISGHTSVYWYQQALGLGLQFLLWYDEGEERNRGNFPPRFSGRQFPNYSSELNVNALELEDSALYLCASTRLDGDTQYFGPGTRLTVL.

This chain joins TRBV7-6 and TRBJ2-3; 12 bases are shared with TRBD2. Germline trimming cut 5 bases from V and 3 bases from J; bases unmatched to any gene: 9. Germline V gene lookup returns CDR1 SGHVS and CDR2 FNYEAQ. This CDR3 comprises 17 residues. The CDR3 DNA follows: TGTGCCAGCAGCCCTAGAGGTGGACTAGCGGGGACAGATACGCAGTATTTT. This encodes CASSPRGGLAGTDTQYF.

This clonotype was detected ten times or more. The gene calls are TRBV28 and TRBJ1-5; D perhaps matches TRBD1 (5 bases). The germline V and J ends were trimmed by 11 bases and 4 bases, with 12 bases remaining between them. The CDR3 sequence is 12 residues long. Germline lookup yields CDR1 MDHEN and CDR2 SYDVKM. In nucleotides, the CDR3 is TGTGCCTACGGGGGAAGAAATCAGCCCCAGCATTTT. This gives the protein CAYGGRNQPQHF.